The subject of this entry is one T cell receptor (beta chain). The antigen is not known. This sample was taken from a study of CD8+ T cells in alopecia areata. Sequencing used cDNA as its template, made by extracting RNA and reverse transcribing it. Produced via immunoSEQ multiplex PCR; TCRdb's table is partial and in-frame only. The repertoire holds about 150,000 clones, around two thirds seen once, with 35% to 45% in the top ten. Points from the study as a whole: It was lesional scalp, especially alopecia totalis/universalis, that showed higher clonality than normal scalp. Scalp sample sequencing also detects resident alphabeta T cells of normal skin. Although TCR sharing was seen in mice, sharing across patients was less clear, possibly for HLA-related reasons.

Trimming took 2 bases from V and 6 from J; bases not matched to a gene: 8. This CDR3 has 16 residues. Germline CDR1 is SGDLS and CDR2 is YYNGEE. Both CD4+ and CD8+ T cells were separated by sorting PBMCs. The receptor was derived from a human donor in good health. The chain has TRBV9 and TRBJ2-2; 9 bases align to TRBD2. The sample consisted of CD8+ T cells sorted from blood. This CDR3 reads CASSVWREGRSGELFF. In nucleotides, the CDR3 is TGTGCCAGCAGCGTTTGGCGGGAGGGCCGATCCGGGGAGCTGTTTTTT.